This T cell receptor beta chain was found in a study of blood T cell repertoires in COVID-19. Produced via immunoSEQ multiplex PCR; TCRdb's table is partial and in-frame only. The sample records about 46,000 clones, roughly 80% being singletons. The source of this sequence is a man aged 60 to 69 with acute or convalescent COVID-19. Sequencing was performed on peripheral blood.

For the CDR3, the DNA is TGCGCCAGCAGTGAGGACAGGCCACGGAGGAACACTGAAGCTTTCTTT. Translating gives CASSEDRPRRNTEAFF. The chain joins TRBV10-1 to TRBJ1-1; TRBD1 might be the D (6 bases). This CDR3 is built from 16 residues. CDR1 and CDR2 (germline): WNHNN, SYGVQD (reference sequence). V dropped 2 bases and J dropped 1 base, with 14 bases sitting between them.